The 29 T cell receptor beta chains listed next were all sequenced from one sample in a study of blood T cells in healthy people across ages. Sample-barcoded 5' priming and a J-beta primer mix drove a second PCR of about 6 to 12 cycles. MiXCR, applied by TCRdb to the 5' RACE reads, yields one record per CDR3 protein. The repertoire holds 900,000 to 950,000 distinct CDR3 sequences, with around 29% as singletons. These same records also appear under a second study, on T cells of mothers and their children.

Material: blood. The receptor set was obtained from a woman aged 35 to 49 in good health.

This chain connects TRBV2 to TRBJ2-7; D could derive from TRBD1 or TRBD2 (5 bases each). Trimming left V 6 bases short and J 4 bases short, with 16 bases between. The V gene's germline CDR1 is SNHLY and CDR2 FYNNEI. The CDR3 length is 14 residues. This CDR3 reads CASRSGQGRYEQYF. DNA for the CDR3: TGTGCCAGCAGATCGGGGCAGGGTCGGTACGAGCAGTACTTC.

This clonotype was detected many times. V and J are TRBV5-1 and TRBJ2-7; TRBD1 matches 10 bases. Germline CDR1 SGHRS, CDR2 YFSETQ. The CDR3 spans 15 residues. Losses at the gene ends were 4 bases for V and 2 bases for J; bases not matched to a gene: 6. The CDR3 protein is CASSIGTGETYEQYF. In DNA, the CDR3 is TGCGCCAGCAGCATCGGGACAGGGGAAACCTACGAGCAGTACTTC.

The chain is built from TRBV9 and TRBJ1-2; the D is unclear. Germline V gives CDR1 SGDLS, CDR2 YYNGEE. CDR3 length: 13 amino acids. Trimming cost V 2 bases and J 4 bases, with 9 bases left between them. CDR3 sequence: CASSVGLAYGYTF. CDR3 DNA sequence: TGTGCCAGCAGCGTTGGACTCGCCTATGGCTACACCTTC.

Turning to this clonotype: A junction boundary mismatches the germline segment, possibly from a read error. This chain joins TRBV28 and TRBJ1-1, with D possibly being TRBD1 (5 bases). Germline V gives CDR1 MDHEN, CDR2 SYDVKM. The CDR3 covers 14 residues. The CDR3 region is CVSSTGALNTEAFF. The CDR3, as DNA: TGTGTCAGCAGTACCGGGGCTTTGAACACTGAAGCTTTCTTT.

This clonotype was seen a handful of times. The chain joins TRBV7-8 to TRBJ1-5, with TRBD1 identical over 7 bases. The CDR3 has 17 residues. After removal of 5 bases from V and 1 base from J, the junction contained 11 bases not matched to a gene. Germline V gives CDR1 SGHVS, CDR2 FQNEAQ. The CDR3 DNA reads as TGTGCCAGCAGCCCGAGGACAGGTCGGATGAGCAATCAGCCCCAGCATTTT. This translates into CASSPRTGRMSNQPQHF.

The V and J genes are TRBV12-3 or TRBV12-4 and TRBJ1-2; 7 bases are shared with TRBD1. After removal of 6 bases from V and 4 bases from J, the junction contained 11 bases not matched to a gene. This CDR3 contains 15 residues. This CDR3 is CASSLRQGGSYGYTF. CDR3 DNA sequence: TGTGCCAGCAGCCTTAGACAGGGCGGTTCCTATGGCTACACCTTC.

This clonotype was observed a handful of times. The V gene is TRBV6-1, the J gene TRBJ2-1; no firm D call. This CDR3 has 12 residues. Trimming pared 1 base from V and 9 bases from J, leaving 7 bases between. Germline V gives CDR1 MNHNS, CDR2 SASEGT. The CDR3 protein is CASSEGWTEQFF. For the CDR3, the DNA is TGTGCCAGCAGTGAAGGGTGGACTGAGCAGTTCTTC.

This chain connects TRBV12-3 or TRBV12-4 to TRBJ1-6; tentatively, D is TRBD1 (5 bases). The CDR3 is 16 residues long. Trimming shortened V by 3 bases and J by 0 bases, and 9 bases separated the two germline ends. The CDR3 region has the DNA TGTGCCAGCAGTTTCGGAGGGGACTCCTATAATTCACCCCTCCACTTT. Its translation is CASSFGGDSYNSPLHF.

This chain connects TRBV28 to TRBJ2-5; perhaps TRBD2 as D (6 bases). V dropped 7 bases and J dropped 4 bases, with 19 bases sitting between them. CDR3 length: 15 residues. In germline, CDR1 is MDHEN, CDR2 SYDVKM. The CDR3 sequence is CASTSSGGPAETQYF. Written as DNA, the CDR3 is TGTGCCAGCACTTCATCAGGAGGGCCGGCAGAGACCCAGTACTTC.

The chain is built from TRBV5-1 and TRBJ1-1; 9 nucleotides line up with TRBD1. Germline-derived CDR1 and CDR2 are SGHRS and YFSETQ. This CDR3 has 15 residues. Losses at the gene ends were 4 bases for V and 2 bases for J; bases not matched to a gene: 6. CDR3 residues: CASSPGTGFNTEAFF. DNA for the CDR3: TGCGCCAGCAGCCCCGGGACAGGGTTTAACACTGAAGCTTTCTTT. The variable domain in full, with the rest retrieved from reference TRBV5-1 and TRBJ1-1, is KAGVTQTPRYLIKTRGQQVTLSCSPISGHRSVSWYQQTPGQGLQFLFEYFSETQRNKGNFPGRFSGRQFSNSRSEMNVSTLELGDSALYLCASSPGTGFNTEAFFGQGTRLTVV.

This clonotype was observed once. A far bigger clonotype differs at one base, so this is likely a read error. V usage is TRBV12-3 or TRBV12-4 and J usage is TRBJ2-5; 7 bases map to TRBD2. The CDR3 consists of 13 residues. The CDR3 DNA reads as TGTACCAGCAGTTTTCGGGGGGAAGAGACCCAGTACTTC. Translation gives CTSSFRGEETQYF.

This clonotype was picked up a small number of times. This rearrangement joins TRBV6-2 or TRBV6-3 to TRBJ1-5; 8 nucleotides agree with TRBD1. CDR3 length: 16 amino acids. The germline CDR1 and CDR2 sequences are MNHEY and SVGEGT. V lost 2 bases, J lost 1 base, and 4 bases stayed unmatched. The CDR3 DNA reads TGTGCCAGCAGTTACGGAACAGGGGGGAGCAATCAGCCCCAGCATTTT. It codes for CASSYGTGGSNQPQHF.

This clonotype came up a few times. The chain has TRBV6-2 or TRBV6-3 and TRBJ2-7; 8 bases agree with TRBD1. Looked up from germline, CDR1 is MNHEY and CDR2 is SVGEGT. The CDR3 is 14 amino acids. V trimming: 11 bases; J trimming: 7 bases; junction bases outside the gene matches: 16. The CDR3 coding sequence is TGTGCCGAATGGAGCCAGGGGGCTTGGTTGGAGCAGTACTTC. As protein: CAEWSQGAWLEQYF.

This clonotype has a count of ten or more. The gene calls are TRBV5-1 and TRBJ2-5, with a tentative D call TRBD1 (6 bases). Germline values: CDR1 SGHRS, CDR2 YFSETQ. CDR3 size: 16 residues. V was trimmed by 1 base and J by 1 base, leaving 14 bases between them. The chain's CDR3 is CASSLNPAGAQETQYF. DNA of the CDR3: TGCGCCAGCAGCTTGAATCCGGCAGGGGCCCAAGAGACCCAGTACTTC.

At least ten counts were recorded for this clonotype. At one boundary the junction diverges from the germline segment, which might be a read error. The V gene is TRBV5-1, the J gene TRBJ2-5, with 13 bases lining up with TRBD2. Germline CDR1 is SGHRS and CDR2 is YFSETQ. CDR3 size: 16 residues. CDR3: CASSPGLAGSQETQYF. CDR3 nucleotide sequence: TGTGCCAGCAGCCCGGGACTAGCGGGGAGCCAAGAGACCCAGTACTTC.

The gene calls are TRBV11-2 and TRBJ2-3; D not certain. Germline CDR1 and CDR2: SGHAT and FQNNGV. This CDR3 region has 14 residues. V shed 1 base and J shed 2 bases, with 7 bases lying between them. Here the CDR3 reads CASSLGEPTDTQYF. For the CDR3, the DNA is TGTGCCAGCAGCTTAGGGGAACCCACAGATACGCAGTATTTT.

Ten or more counts support this clonotype. The rearrangement uses TRBV9 and TRBJ2-7, with D perhaps TRBD1 (6 bases). Trimming left V 0 bases short and J 2 bases short, with 9 bases between. This CDR3 spans 14 amino acids. Germline V gene data show CDR1 as SGDLS and CDR2 as YYNGEE. The CDR3 here is CASSVAGTTYEQYF. CDR3 nucleotides: TGTGCCAGCAGCGTAGCTGGGACAACCTACGAGCAGTACTTC.

This clonotype was seen ten or more times. The V gene is TRBV7-9, the J gene TRBJ2-3; TRBD2 is a possible D gene (6 bases). V lost 4 bases to trimming and J lost 0 bases, with 11 bases between them. Per germline, CDR1 SEHNR and CDR2 FQNEAQ (reference sequence). The CDR3 totals 15 residues. The CDR3 DNA reads TGTGCCAGCAGCTCCGACGGGGGAAGCACAGATACGCAGTATTTT. It translates to CASSSDGGSTDTQYF.

This rearrangement joins TRBV18 to TRBJ2-7; no clear D. Trimming shortened V by 5 bases and J by 9 bases, and 20 bases separated the two germline ends. The length of the CDR3 is 14 residues. The V gene's germline CDR1 is KGHSH and CDR2 LQKENI. CDR3 sequence reads: CASSTNTDPTTQYF. CDR3 sequence (DNA): TGTGCCAGCTCAACAAATACCGATCCTACGACGCAGTACTTC.

This clonotype has more than one count but fewer than ten. The V call is TRBV20-1, the J call TRBJ1-6, with D tentatively TRBD1 (5 bases). The CDR3 length is 17 residues. Trimming took off 4 bases at V and 5 bases at J, with 21 bases between the two ends. From germline, CDR1 is DFQATT and CDR2 SNEGSKA (reference sequence). CDR3 amino acids: CSAKLKAHGTHNSPLHF. The CDR3 DNA reads TGCAGTGCTAAACTAAAAGCACACGGGACCCATAATTCACCCCTCCACTTT.

The genes are TRBV28 and TRBJ2-3, with 7 positions matching TRBD1. The CDR3 sequence is 19 residues long. V was pared by 5 bases and J by 0 bases, with 17 bases of the junction left unmatched. Germline V gene lookup returns CDR1 MDHEN and CDR2 SYDVKM. CDR3 DNA: TGTGCCAGCAGTGGCCCCGGGACAGTCTCCTTACTTAGCACAGATACGCAGTATTTT. Encoded protein: CASSGPGTVSLLSTDTQYF.

This chain uses TRBV27 with TRBJ1-5, with TRBD1 as a possible D gene (6 bases). The CDR3 sequence is 17 residues long. CDR1 is MNHEY and CDR2 is SMNVEV in the germline V gene (reference sequence). V was cut by 2 bases and J by 0 bases, with 14 bases left in between. DNA of the CDR3: TGTGCCAGCAGTTTACTCTCAGGGGAGGGTAGCAATCAGCCCCAGCATTTT. It encodes CASSLLSGEGSNQPQHF.

This clonotype was seen repeatedly, ten times or more. The rearrangement uses TRBV7-2 and TRBJ2-7, with unresolved D. Germline CDR1 and CDR2: SGHTA and FQGNSA. Trimming shortened V by 1 base and J by 4 bases, and 8 bases separated the two germline ends. The CDR3 consists of 13 residues. The DNA for the CDR3 is TGTGCCAGCAGCTTAGAAAGGGTTTACGAGCAGTACTTC. Protein: CASSLERVYEQYF.

Notes on this clonotype: A much larger clone is a single base away; this may be a read error. The genes are TRBV25-1 and TRBJ1-2, with a tentative D call TRBD1 (5 bases). The germline V gene encodes CDR1 MGHDK and CDR2 SYGVNS. The CDR3 contains 14 residues. Deletions cut 1 base from V and 9 bases from J, with 15 bases between. As DNA, the CDR3 is TGTGCCAGCAGTGAATGGCGGGACGGATCAAGCTACACCTTC. It specifies CASSEWRDGSSYTF.

This clonotype appeared many times. This chain connects TRBV3-1 to TRBJ2-3, with unresolved D. Germline CDR1 is LGHDT and CDR2 is YNNKEL (reference sequence). The V end was cut by 4 bases, the J end by 0 bases, with 11 bases between. This CDR3 region has 15 residues. This CDR3 reads CASSRQRVSTDTQYF. The CDR3 DNA is TGTGCCAGCAGCCGGCAAAGAGTGAGCACAGATACGCAGTATTTT.

The genes are TRBV30 and TRBJ1-5; perhaps TRBD1 as D (5 bases). Trimming took 2 bases from V and 1 from J, leaving 9 bases between them. Germline loops: CDR1 GTSNPN, CDR2 SVGIG (reference sequence). This CDR3 has 14 residues. CDR3 DNA: TGTGCCTGGAGTTCAACAGGAAGCAATCAGCCCCAGCATTTT. Residues: CAWSSTGSNQPQHF.

On this clonotype itself: A read error may explain this, as a much larger clone is one base away. The chain uses TRBV6-6 and TRBJ2-7; D is unresolved. The germline V gene encodes CDR1 MNHNY and CDR2 SVGAGI (reference sequence). The CDR3 consists of 13 residues. Deletions cut 0 bases from V and 6 bases from J, with 9 bases between. CDR3 in amino acids: CASSYSNSPEQYF. Written as DNA, the CDR3 is TGTGCCAGCAGTTACTCAAACTCCCCCGAGCAGTACTTC.

This chain joins TRBV12-3 or TRBV12-4 and TRBJ2-7; the match to TRBD2 covers 8 bases. With V trimmed by 2 bases and J by 5 bases, 5 bases remained unmatched. This CDR3 is 14 amino acids long. In DNA, the CDR3 is TGTGCCAGCAGTTTACTAGCGGGTTCCCACGAGCAGTACTTC. It specifies CASSLLAGSHEQYF.

This clonotype occurred a few times. The gene calls are TRBV27 and TRBJ1-2; a possible D gene is TRBD1 (6 bases). This CDR3 region has 13 residues. Between the trimmed V and J ends, which lost 5 bases and 4 bases, there was a span of 11 bases. Germline values: CDR1 MNHEY, CDR2 SMNVEV (reference sequence). In nucleotides, the CDR3 is TGTGCCAGCAGTCCGGGACACGCCTATGGCTACACCTTC. Translation gives CASSPGHAYGYTF.